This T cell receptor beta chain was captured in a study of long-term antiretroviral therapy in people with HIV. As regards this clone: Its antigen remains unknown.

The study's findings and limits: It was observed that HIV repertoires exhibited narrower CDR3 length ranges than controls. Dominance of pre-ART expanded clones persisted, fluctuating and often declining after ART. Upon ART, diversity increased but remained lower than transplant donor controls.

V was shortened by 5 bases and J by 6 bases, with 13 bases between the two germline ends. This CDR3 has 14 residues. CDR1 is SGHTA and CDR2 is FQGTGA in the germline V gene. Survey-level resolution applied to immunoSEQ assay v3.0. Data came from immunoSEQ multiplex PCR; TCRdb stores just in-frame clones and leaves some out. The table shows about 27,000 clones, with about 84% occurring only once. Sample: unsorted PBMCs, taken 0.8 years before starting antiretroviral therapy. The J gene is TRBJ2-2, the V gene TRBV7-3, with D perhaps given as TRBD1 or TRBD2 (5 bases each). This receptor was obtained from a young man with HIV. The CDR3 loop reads CASSAASGPGELFF. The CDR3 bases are TGTGCCAGCAGCGCGGCATCGGGGCCCGGGGAGCTGTTTTTT.